The entry below gives a single T cell receptor beta chain sequence along with its context. Its antigen is not identified. This entry comes from a study of radiotherapy plus CTLA-4 blockade in lung cancer. The study, taken as a whole, reports: TCR clones from tumors expanded in blood after radiotherapy plus ipilimumab.

Repertoires were generated with immunoSEQ multiplex PCR, while TCRdb's copy carries only in-frame clones and drops some. The table has over 85,000 clones, around 74% seen once; the top ten hold roughly 3.1%. Germline V gene data show CDR1 as SEHNR and CDR2 as FQNEAQ (reference sequence). The CDR3 runs to 14 residues. Trimming at V came to 6 bases and at J to 5 bases, leaving 6 bases not matched to a gene. Sequenced material: peripheral blood, taken from a patient treated with radiotherapy plus ipilimumab. The receptor was isolated from a human donor with non-small cell lung cancer who had a partial response to radiotherapy plus ipilimumab. Some clones in this sample may be carry-over from other donors' samples. V is TRBV7-9 and J is TRBJ1-1, with 10 bases that match TRBD1. The CDR3 region is CASRDRGFGTEAFF. CDR3 in DNA: TGTGCCAGCAGGGACAGGGGGTTCGGGACTGAAGCTTTCTTT. The whole variable domain, filled in from reference TRBV7-9 and TRBJ1-1, reads DTGVSQNPRHKITKRGQNVTFRCDPISEHNRLYWYRQTLGQGPEFLTYFQNEAQLEKSRLLSDRFSAERPKGSFSTLEIQRTEQGDSAMYLCASRDRGFGTEAFFGQGTRLTVV.